This note documents a single T cell receptor (beta chain) sequence. No antigen is known for it. The data originate from a study of cytomegalovirus exposure and HLA in healthy donors. General study points: Some 16,000 TCR beta sequences were associated with HLA alleles at 0.05 false discovery rate in a later analysis.

The V gene's germline CDR1 is GTSNPN and CDR2 SVGIG (reference sequence). The length of the CDR3 is 14 residues. The V gene end was trimmed by 2 bases and the J gene end by 4 bases; junction bases not matched to a gene: 5. The study ran its PCR with 60 Vbeta and 13 Jbeta primers. Method: immunoSEQ multiplex PCR; TCRdb's copy keeps in-frame clones and lacks some. In the table there are some 190,000 clones, around 76% of which are singletons. Sample: PBMCs. The TCR sequence derives from a woman in her twenties or thirties in good health and CMV-seropositive. The chain joins TRBV30 to TRBJ1-3, with TRBD1 matching 7 bases. The CDR3 nucleotides read TGTGCCTGGAGTTGGACAGGCAGAGGAAACACCATATATTTT. Translated, it gives CAWSWTGRGNTIYF. The full variable domain, its missing parts supplied by reference TRBV30 and TRBJ1-3, is SQTIHQWPATLVQPVGSPLSLECTVEGTSNPNLYWYRQAAGRGLQLLFYSVGIGQISSEVPQNLSASRPQDRQFILSSKKLLLSDSGFYLCAWSWTGRGNTIYFGEGSWLTVV.